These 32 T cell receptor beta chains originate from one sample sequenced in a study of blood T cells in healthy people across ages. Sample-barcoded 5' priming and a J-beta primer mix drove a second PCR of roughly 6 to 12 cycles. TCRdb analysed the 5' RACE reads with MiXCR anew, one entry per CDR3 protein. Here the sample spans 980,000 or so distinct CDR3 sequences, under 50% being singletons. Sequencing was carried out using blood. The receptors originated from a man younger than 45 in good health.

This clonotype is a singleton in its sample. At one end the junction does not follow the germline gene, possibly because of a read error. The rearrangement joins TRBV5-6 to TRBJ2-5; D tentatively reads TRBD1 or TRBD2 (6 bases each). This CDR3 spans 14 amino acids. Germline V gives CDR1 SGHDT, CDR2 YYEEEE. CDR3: CASRFGGDSNEQYF. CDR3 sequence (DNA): TGTGCCAGCCGCTTCGGGGGCGATTCCAATGAGCAGTACTTC. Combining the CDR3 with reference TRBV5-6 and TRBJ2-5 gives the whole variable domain DAGVTQSPTHLIKTRGQQVTLRCSPKSGHDTVSWYQQALGQGPQFIFQYYEEEERQRGNFPDRFSGHQFPNYSSELNVNALLLGDSALYLCASRFGGDSNEQYFGPGTRLLVL.

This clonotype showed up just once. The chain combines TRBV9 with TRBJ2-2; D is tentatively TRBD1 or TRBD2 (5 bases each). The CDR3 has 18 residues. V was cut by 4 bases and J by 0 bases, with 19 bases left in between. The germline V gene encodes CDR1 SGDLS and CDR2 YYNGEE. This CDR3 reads CASSPRTPGPSNTGELFF. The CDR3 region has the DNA TGTGCCAGCAGCCCGCGGACACCGGGACCGTCGAACACCGGGGAGCTGTTTTTT. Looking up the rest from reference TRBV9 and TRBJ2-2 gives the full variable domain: DSGVTQTPKHLITATGQRVTLRCSPRSGDLSVYWYQQSLDQGLQFLIQYYNGEERAKGNILERFSAQQFPDLHSELNLSSLELGDSALYFCASSPRTPGPSNTGELFFGEGSRLTVL.

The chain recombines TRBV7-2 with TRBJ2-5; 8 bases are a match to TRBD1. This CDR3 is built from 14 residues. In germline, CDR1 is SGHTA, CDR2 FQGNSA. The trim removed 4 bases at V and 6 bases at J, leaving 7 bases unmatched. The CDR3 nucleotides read TGTGCCAGCAGCTCGGACAGGGCGAAGCAGACCCAGTACTTC. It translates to CASSSDRAKQTQYF.

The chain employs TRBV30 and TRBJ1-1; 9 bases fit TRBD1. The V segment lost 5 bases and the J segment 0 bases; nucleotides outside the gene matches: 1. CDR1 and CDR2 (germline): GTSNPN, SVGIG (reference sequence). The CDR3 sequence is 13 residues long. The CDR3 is CAWDRGMNTEAFF. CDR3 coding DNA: TGTGCCTGGGACAGGGGGATGAACACTGAAGCTTTCTTT.

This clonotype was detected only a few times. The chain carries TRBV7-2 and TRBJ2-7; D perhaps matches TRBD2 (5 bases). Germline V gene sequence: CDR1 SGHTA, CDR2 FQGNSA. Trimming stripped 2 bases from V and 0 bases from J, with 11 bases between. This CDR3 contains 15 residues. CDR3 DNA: TGTGCCAGCAGCTTATATTTCGGGGACTCCTACGAGCAGTACTTC. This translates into CASSLYFGDSYEQYF.

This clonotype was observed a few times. The CDR3 sequence is CASSRPGDGYTF. The CDR3, as DNA: TGTGCCAGCAGCCGCCCTGGGGACGGCTACACCTTC. The gene calls are TRBV7-3 and TRBJ1-2, with a weak D call TRBD1 (5 bases). The V end was cut by 5 bases, the J end by 8 bases, with 12 bases between. The CDR3 spans 12 residues. From germline, CDR1 is SGHTA and CDR2 FQGTGA.

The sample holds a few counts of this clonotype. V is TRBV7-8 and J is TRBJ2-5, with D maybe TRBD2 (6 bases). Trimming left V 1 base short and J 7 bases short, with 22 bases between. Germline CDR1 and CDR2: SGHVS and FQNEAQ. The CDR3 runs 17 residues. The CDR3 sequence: CASSLEAPGLRKGTQYF. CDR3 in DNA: TGTGCCAGCAGCTTAGAAGCCCCGGGACTTCGAAAAGGGACCCAGTACTTC.

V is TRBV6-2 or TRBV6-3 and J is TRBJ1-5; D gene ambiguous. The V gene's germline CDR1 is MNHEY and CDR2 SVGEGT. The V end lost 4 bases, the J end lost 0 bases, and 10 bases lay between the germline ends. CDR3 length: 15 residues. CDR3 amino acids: CASSSHEYSNQPQHF. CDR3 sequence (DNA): TGTGCCAGCAGTTCCCACGAGTATAGCAATCAGCCCCAGCATTTT.

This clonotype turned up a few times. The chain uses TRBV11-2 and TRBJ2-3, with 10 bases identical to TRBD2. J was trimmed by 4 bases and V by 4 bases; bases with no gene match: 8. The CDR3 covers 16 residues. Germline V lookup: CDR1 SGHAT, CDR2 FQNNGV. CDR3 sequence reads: CASSSSGLARADTQYF. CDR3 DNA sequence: TGTGCCAGCAGCTCCTCGGGACTAGCGAGGGCAGATACGCAGTATTTT.

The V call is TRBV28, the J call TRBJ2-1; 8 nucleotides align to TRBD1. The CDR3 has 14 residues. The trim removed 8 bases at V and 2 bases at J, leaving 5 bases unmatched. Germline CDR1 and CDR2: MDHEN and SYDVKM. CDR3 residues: CASEQGQAYNEQFF. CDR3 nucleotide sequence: TGTGCCAGCGAACAGGGACAGGCCTACAATGAGCAGTTCTTC.

The CDR3 spells CASSFLTNNEQFF. The DNA of the CDR3 is TGTGCCAGCAGTTTCCTCACCAACAATGAGCAGTTCTTC. The V call is TRBV11-2, the J call TRBJ2-1; D remains ambiguous. V lost 6 bases, J lost 5 bases, and 11 bases lay in between. Germline V gene data show CDR1 as SGHAT and CDR2 as FQNNGV. The CDR3 has 13 amino acids.

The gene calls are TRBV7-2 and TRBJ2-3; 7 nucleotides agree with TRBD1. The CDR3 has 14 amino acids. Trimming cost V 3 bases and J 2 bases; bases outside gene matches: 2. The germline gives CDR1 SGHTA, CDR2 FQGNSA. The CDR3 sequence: CASSFDRVTDTQYF. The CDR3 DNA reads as TGTGCCAGCAGCTTTGACAGGGTCACAGATACGCAGTATTTT.

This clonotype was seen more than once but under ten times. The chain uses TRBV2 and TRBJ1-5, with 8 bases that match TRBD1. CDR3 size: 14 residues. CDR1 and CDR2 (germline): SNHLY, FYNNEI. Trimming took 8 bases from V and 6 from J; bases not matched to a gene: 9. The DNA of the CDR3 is TGTGCCAGCGGAAGACAGGGGTACGGTCAGCCCCAGCATTTT. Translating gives CASGRQGYGQPQHF.

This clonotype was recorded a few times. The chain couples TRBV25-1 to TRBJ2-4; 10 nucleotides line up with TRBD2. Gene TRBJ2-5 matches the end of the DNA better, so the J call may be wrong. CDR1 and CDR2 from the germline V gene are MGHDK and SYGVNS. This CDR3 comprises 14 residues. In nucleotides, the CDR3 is TGTGCCAGCAGCTTGCTAGCGGGAGAAGAGACCCAGTACTTC. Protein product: CASSLLAGEETQYF.

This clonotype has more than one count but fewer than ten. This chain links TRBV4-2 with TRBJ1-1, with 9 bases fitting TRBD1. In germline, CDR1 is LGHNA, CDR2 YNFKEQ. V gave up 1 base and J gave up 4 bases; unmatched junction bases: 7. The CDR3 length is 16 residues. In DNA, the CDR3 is TGTGCCAGCAGCCAAGGACAGGGGGACGTCGGCACTGAAGCTTTCTTT. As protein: CASSQGQGDVGTEAFF.

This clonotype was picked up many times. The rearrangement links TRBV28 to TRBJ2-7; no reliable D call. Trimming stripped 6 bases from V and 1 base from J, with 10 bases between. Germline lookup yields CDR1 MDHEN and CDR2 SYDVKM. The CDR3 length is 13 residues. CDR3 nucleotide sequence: TGTGCCAGCAGCTTCAGTTCGTCCTACGAGCAGTACTTC. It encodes CASSFSSSYEQYF.

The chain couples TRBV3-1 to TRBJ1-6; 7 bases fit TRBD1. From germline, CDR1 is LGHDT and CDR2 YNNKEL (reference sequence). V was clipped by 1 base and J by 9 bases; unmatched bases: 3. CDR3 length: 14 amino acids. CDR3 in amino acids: CASSQGGGSSPLHF. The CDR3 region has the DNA TGTGCCAGCAGCCAAGGAGGGGGCAGTTCACCCCTCCACTTT.

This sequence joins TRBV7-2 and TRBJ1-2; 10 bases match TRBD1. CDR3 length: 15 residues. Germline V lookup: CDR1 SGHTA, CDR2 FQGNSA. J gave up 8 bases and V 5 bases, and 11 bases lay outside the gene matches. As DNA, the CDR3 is TGTGCCAGCAGCACCCGACAGGGGGCCAATCGGGGCTACACCTTC. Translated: CASSTRQGANRGYTF.

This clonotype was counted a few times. CDR3 amino acids: CASSLALLDREQFF. CDR3 DNA sequence: TGTGCCAGCAGCTTAGCGCTGCTCGATCGGGAGCAGTTCTTC. The rearrangement joins TRBV7-2 to TRBJ2-1; no reliable D call. V lost 0 bases and J 10 bases, leaving 13 bases between the germline ends. CDR3 length: 14 amino acids. Germline lookup yields CDR1 SGHTA and CDR2 FQGNSA.

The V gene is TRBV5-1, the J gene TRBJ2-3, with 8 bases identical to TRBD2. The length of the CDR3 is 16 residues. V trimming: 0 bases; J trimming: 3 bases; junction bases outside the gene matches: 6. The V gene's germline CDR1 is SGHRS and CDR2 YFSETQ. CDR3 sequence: CASSLGRGGLTDTQYF. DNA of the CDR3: TGCGCCAGCAGCTTGGGCCGGGGGGGCCTAACAGATACGCAGTATTTT.

CDR3 loop: CASSLGSARAGQETQYF. In nucleotides, the CDR3 is TGCGCCAGCAGCTTGGGGAGTGCCAGGGCGGGCCAAGAGACCCAGTACTTC. The chain has TRBV5-1 and TRBJ2-5, with D perhaps being TRBD1 or TRBD2 (5 bases each). The CDR3 consists of 17 residues. V was clipped by 0 bases and J by 1 base, with 16 bases between them. Germline values: CDR1 SGHRS, CDR2 YFSETQ. Full variable domain (missing parts from reference TRBV5-1 and TRBJ2-5): KAGVTQTPRYLIKTRGQQVTLSCSPISGHRSVSWYQQTPGQGLQFLFEYFSETQRNKGNFPGRFSGRQFSNSRSEMNVSTLELGDSALYLCASSLGSARAGQETQYFGPGTRLLVL.

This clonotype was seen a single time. The CDR3 sequence: CASSVRRAPSTDTQYF. In DNA, the CDR3 is TGTGCCAGCAGCGTCAGACGGGCGCCTAGCACAGATACGCAGTATTTT. The gene calls are TRBV7-2 and TRBJ2-3; D unclear. Trimming left V 5 bases short and J 0 bases short, with 15 bases between. The CDR3 runs 16 residues. Germline-derived CDR1 and CDR2 are SGHTA and FQGNSA.

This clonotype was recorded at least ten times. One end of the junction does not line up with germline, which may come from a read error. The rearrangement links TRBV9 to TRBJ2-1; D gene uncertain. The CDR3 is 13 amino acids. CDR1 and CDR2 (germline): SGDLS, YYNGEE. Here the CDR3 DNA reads TGTGCCAGCAGCGTAGCTACCTATAATGAGCAGTTCTTC. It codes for CASSVATYNEQFF. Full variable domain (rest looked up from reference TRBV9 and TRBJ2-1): DSGVTQTPKHLITATGQRVTLRCSPRSGDLSVYWYQQSLDQGLQFLIQYYNGEERAKGNILERFSAQQFPDLHSELNLSSLELGDSALYFCASSVATYNEQFFGPGTRLTVL.

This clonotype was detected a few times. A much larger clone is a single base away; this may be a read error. Here the CDR3 reads CASRQTTGTSHEQYF. For the CDR3, the DNA is TGTGCCAGCAGACAAACCACCGGGACTAGTCATGAGCAGTACTTC. J is TRBJ2-5 and V is TRBV5-5; 8 positions agree with TRBD2. This CDR3 region has 15 residues. Trimming at V came to 5 bases and at J to 11 bases, leaving 17 bases not matched to a gene. CDR1 SGHKS and CDR2 YYEKEE come from the germline V gene (reference sequence).

The chain's CDR3 is CASRDTLGAYNEQFF. For the CDR3, the DNA is TGTGCCAGCAGGGACACTTTAGGCGCCTACAATGAGCAGTTCTTC. The chain joins TRBV27 to TRBJ2-1; D is perhaps TRBD1 (5 bases). CDR1 MNHEY and CDR2 SMNVEV come from the germline V gene (reference sequence). CDR3 length: 15 amino acids. The germline V and J ends were trimmed by 6 bases and 2 bases, with 14 bases remaining between them.

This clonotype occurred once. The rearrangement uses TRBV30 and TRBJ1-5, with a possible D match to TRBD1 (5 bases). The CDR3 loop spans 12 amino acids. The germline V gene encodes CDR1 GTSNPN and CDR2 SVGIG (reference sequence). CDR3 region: CSIGTVHGPQHF. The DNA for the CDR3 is TGTTCGATCGGGACTGTTCACGGGCCCCAGCATTTT.

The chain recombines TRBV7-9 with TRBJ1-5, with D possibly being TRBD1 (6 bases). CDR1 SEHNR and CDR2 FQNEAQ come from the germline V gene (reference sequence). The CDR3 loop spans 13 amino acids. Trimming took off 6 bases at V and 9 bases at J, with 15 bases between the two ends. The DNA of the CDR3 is TGTGCCAGCAGTGACGGGGGCCTCGGGCCCCAGCATTTT. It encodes CASSDGGLGPQHF.

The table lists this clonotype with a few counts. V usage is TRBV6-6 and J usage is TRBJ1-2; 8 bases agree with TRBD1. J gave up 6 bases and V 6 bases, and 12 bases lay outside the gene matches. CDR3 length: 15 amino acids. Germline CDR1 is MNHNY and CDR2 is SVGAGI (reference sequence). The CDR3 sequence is CASRPGQGALDGYTF. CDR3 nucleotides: TGTGCCAGCAGACCTGGGCAGGGGGCTCTAGATGGCTACACCTTC.

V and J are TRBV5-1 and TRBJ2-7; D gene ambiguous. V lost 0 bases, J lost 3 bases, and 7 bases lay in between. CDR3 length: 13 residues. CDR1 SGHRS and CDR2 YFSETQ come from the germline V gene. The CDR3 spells CASSLENGYEQYF. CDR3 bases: TGCGCCAGCAGCTTGGAGAACGGCTACGAGCAGTACTTC.

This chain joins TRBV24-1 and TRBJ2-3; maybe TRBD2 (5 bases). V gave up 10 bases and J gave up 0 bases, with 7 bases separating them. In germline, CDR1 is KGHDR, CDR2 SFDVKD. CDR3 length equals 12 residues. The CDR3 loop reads CATGLSTDTQYF. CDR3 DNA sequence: TGTGCCACTGGACTCAGCACAGATACGCAGTATTTT.

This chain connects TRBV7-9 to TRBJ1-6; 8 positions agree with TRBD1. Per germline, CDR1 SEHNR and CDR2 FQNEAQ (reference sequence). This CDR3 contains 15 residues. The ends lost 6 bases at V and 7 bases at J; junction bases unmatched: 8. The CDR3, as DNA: TGTGCCAGCAGTCCTGCAGGACAGGGCAATTCACCCCTCCACTTT. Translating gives CASSPAGQGNSPLHF.

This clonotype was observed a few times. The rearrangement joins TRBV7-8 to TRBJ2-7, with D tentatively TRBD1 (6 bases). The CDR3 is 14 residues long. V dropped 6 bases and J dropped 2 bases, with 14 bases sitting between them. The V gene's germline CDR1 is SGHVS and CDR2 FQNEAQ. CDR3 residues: CASRPTGSPYEQYF. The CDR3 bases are TGTGCCAGCAGACCTACAGGGTCCCCCTACGAGCAGTACTTC. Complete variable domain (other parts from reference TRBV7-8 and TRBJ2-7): GAGVSQSPRYKVAKRGQDVALRCDPISGHVSLFWYQQALGQGPEFLTYFQNEAQLDKSGLPSDRFFAERPEGSVSTLKIQRTQQEDSAVYLCASRPTGSPYEQYFGPGTRLTVT.